Each of the 9 T cell receptor beta chains below was sequenced from the same sample in a study of blood T cells in healthy people across ages. PCR was performed a second time for roughly 7 to 11 cycles using a sample-barcoded 5' primer and a J-beta primer mix. TCRdb used MiXCR to reprocess the 5' RACE reads, holding one entry per CDR3 protein. The sample shows 1.5 million or so distinct CDR3 sequences, under 55% of them seen only once. The material sequenced was blood. The source is a woman under 30 in good health.

The table lists this clonotype with a count of one. The J gene is TRBJ1-5, the V gene TRBV20-1, with no clear D. Germline V CDR1 and CDR2: DFQATT, SNEGSKA (reference sequence). Trimming cost V 5 bases and J 4 bases, with 15 bases left between them. The CDR3 is made up of 14 amino acids. CDR3 nucleotide sequence: TGCAGTGCTGCAGTGCTACAAGGAAATCAGCCCCAGCATTTT. The encoded protein is CSAAVLQGNQPQHF.

This clonotype showed up just a few times. The V gene is TRBV4-2, the J gene TRBJ2-3, with TRBD2 matching over 15 bases. V lost 0 bases and J lost 4; bases outside the gene matches: 2. The CDR3 has 17 residues. CDR1 is LGHNA, CDR2 YNFKEQ, per germline. The CDR3 sequence: CASSQDGTSGRSDTQYF. Here the CDR3 DNA reads TGTGCCAGCAGCCAAGATGGGACTAGCGGGAGGTCAGATACGCAGTATTTT.

The rearrangement uses TRBV7-2 and TRBJ2-3, with D perhaps TRBD2 (7 bases). Trimming took off 2 bases at V and 5 bases at J, with 20 bases between the two ends. The CDR3 contains 17 residues. The germline gives CDR1 SGHTA, CDR2 FQGNSA. CDR3 loop: CASSLRFGGRWEDTQYF. The CDR3 coding sequence is TGTGCCAGCAGCTTACGGTTCGGGGGGCGTTGGGAAGATACGCAGTATTTT.

CDR3 residues: CASSYQETQFF. The CDR3 DNA is TGTGCCAGCAGTTATCAAGAGACCCAGTTCTTC. The chain joins TRBV6-5 to TRBJ2-1; D remains unclear. V dropped 3 bases and J dropped 13 bases, with 10 bases sitting between them. The CDR3 is 11 amino acids. Per the germline V gene, CDR1 is MNHEY and CDR2 is SVGAGI.

This rearrangement joins TRBV5-1 to TRBJ2-4; TRBD2 aligns across 7 bases. Trimming cost V 4 bases and J 4 bases; bases outside gene matches: 11. There are 16 residues in the CDR3. The germline V gene encodes CDR1 SGHRS and CDR2 YFSETQ. CDR3 nucleotide sequence: TGCGCCAGCAGCGTTCTTCCGGGACTAAAAAAAAACATTCAGTACTTC. Translated, it gives CASSVLPGLKKNIQYF.

The chain combines TRBV7-2 with TRBJ2-1; the D gene is possibly TRBD1 (5 bases). The V end was cut by 1 base, the J end by 10 bases, with 11 bases between. The germline gives CDR1 SGHTA, CDR2 FQGNSA. This CDR3 comprises 13 residues. The CDR3: CASSLDAGLEQFF. The CDR3 DNA is TGTGCCAGCAGCTTAGACGCAGGGTTGGAGCAGTTCTTC.

This clonotype was found a few times. The chain is built from TRBV4-3 and TRBJ1-5; D is undetermined. V lost 8 bases and J 2 bases, leaving 13 bases between the germline ends. Germline CDR1 and CDR2: LGHNA and YSLEER. This CDR3 spans 14 amino acids. In nucleotides, the CDR3 is TGCGCCAGCTCCAGAGATTTAGGCAATCAGCCCCAGCATTTT. It specifies CASSRDLGNQPQHF.

This chain connects TRBV25-1 to TRBJ2-5; tentatively, D is TRBD1 (5 bases). V lost 4 bases and J 4 bases, leaving 16 bases between the germline ends. This CDR3 is 15 amino acids long. Per the germline V gene, CDR1 is MGHDK and CDR2 is SYGVNS. The CDR3 nucleotides are TGTGCCAGCAGTGCAGGACACTCCCTGGGAGAGACCCAGTACTTC. This translates into CASSAGHSLGETQYF.

The chain uses TRBV5-1 and TRBJ1-1; D is perhaps TRBD1 (5 bases). CDR1 is SGHRS and CDR2 is YFSETQ in the germline V gene. The CDR3 loop spans 14 amino acids. V lost 1 base and J lost 3, with 10 bases in between. The CDR3 sequence is CASSLLAGDTEAFF. The CDR3 nucleotides read TGCGCCAGCAGCTTGCTCGCGGGGGACACTGAAGCTTTCTTT.